These 21 T cell receptor beta chains share one sample of origin, sequenced in a study of blood T cell repertoires in COVID-19. Measured with immunoSEQ multiplex PCR; TCRdb has only the in-frame clones, and not every one. The top ten clones hold roughly 8% of a sample with about 58,000 clones, approximately 90% of them seen once. The sample consisted of peripheral blood. The receptors derive from a woman aged 65 to 85 with active COVID-19.

This clone was picked up a small number of times. The gene calls are TRBV3-1 (or the pseudogene TRBV3-2) and TRBJ2-7; TRBD2 agrees at 13 bases. With V trimmed by 4 bases and J by 4 bases, 4 bases remained unmatched. The CDR3 is 15 residues long. Germline V CDR1 and CDR2: LGHDT, YNNKEL (reference sequence). This chain's CDR3 is CASSLGTSGIYEQYF. The CDR3 coding sequence is TGTGCCAGCAGCCTCGGGACTAGCGGGATATACGAGCAGTACTTC.

This chain joins TRBV7-9 and TRBJ2-1; possible D gene TRBD1, 5 bases. The germline V gene encodes CDR1 SEHNR and CDR2 FQNEAQ (reference sequence). CDR3 length equals 13 residues. V lost 2 bases, J lost 13 bases, and 15 bases lay in between. The CDR3 coding sequence is TGTGCCAGCAGCTTAAGAGACAGTGCTGCCCAGTTCTTC. Residues: CASSLRDSAAQFF.

The J gene is TRBJ2-2, the V gene TRBV7-8; no clear D gene. Germline V gives CDR1 SGHVS, CDR2 FQNEAQ. V lost 4 bases to trimming and J lost 1 base, with 13 bases between them. The CDR3 has 16 amino acids. The DNA of the CDR3 is TGTGCCAGCAGCTCCCCACTACTCGGGAACACCGGGGAGCTGTTTTTT. It codes for CASSSPLLGNTGELFF.

The V and J genes are TRBV27 and TRBJ1-1; D is possibly TRBD1 (6 bases). Looked up from germline, CDR1 is MNHEY and CDR2 is SMNVEV (reference sequence). Trimming took 6 bases from V and 4 from J, leaving 15 bases between them. There are 14 residues in the CDR3. The CDR3 loop is CASSRQVSGTEAFF. CDR3 nucleotides: TGTGCCAGCAGCCGACAGGTTTCTGGCACTGAAGCTTTCTTT.

The rearrangement links TRBV7-9 to TRBJ2-7; TRBD2 is a possible D gene (5 bases). The V and J ends lost 2 bases and 6 bases respectively, with 11 bases between them. Germline lookup yields CDR1 SEHNR and CDR2 FQNEAQ (reference sequence). The CDR3 length is 13 residues. CDR3 loop: CASSLIPEGEQYF. In nucleotides, the CDR3 is TGTGCCAGCAGCTTAATCCCAGAGGGCGAGCAGTACTTC.

CDR3 DNA sequence: TGTGCCAGCAGCCAATCAGGGAGGGATCAGCCCCAGCATTTT. Encoded protein: CASSQSGRDQPQHF. V and J are TRBV3-1 (or the pseudogene TRBV3-2) and TRBJ1-5; D possibly corresponds to TRBD1 (5 bases). Looked up from germline, CDR1 is LGHDT and CDR2 is YNNKEL (reference sequence). V lost 2 bases and J lost 5, with 10 bases in between. CDR3 length: 14 amino acids.

CDR3 bases: TGTGCCAGCAGCAGAATTCTGGGACAGGCGAATTCACCCCTCCACTTT. Translated, it gives CASSRILGQANSPLHF. The chain has TRBV7-9 and TRBJ1-6, with TRBD1 identical over 8 bases. Germline V gives CDR1 SEHNR, CDR2 FQNEAQ (reference sequence). V lost 5 bases to trimming and J lost 7 bases; unmatched junction nucleotides: 10. This CDR3 is built from 16 residues. Supplemented by reference TRBV7-9 and TRBJ1-6, the full variable domain reads DTGVSQNPRHKITKRGQNVTFRCDPISEHNRLYWYRQTLGQGPEFLTYFQNEAQLEKSRLLSDRFSAERPKGSFSTLEIQRTEQGDSAMYLCASSRILGQANSPLHFGNGTRLTVT.

The rearrangement uses TRBV5-4 and TRBJ2-7; 9 bases align to TRBD2. The CDR3 is 15 residues long. V gave up 5 bases and J gave up 3 bases; unmatched junction bases: 9. Germline assignment: CDR1 SGHNT and CDR2 YYREEE (reference sequence). The CDR3 sequence: CASRAGLAEGYEQYF. CDR3 DNA: TGTGCCAGCAGGGCGGGACTAGCAGAAGGCTACGAGCAGTACTTC.

The rearrangement links TRBV5-4 to TRBJ1-3; the D gene is possibly TRBD1 (5 bases). This CDR3 comprises 16 residues. Trimming stripped 2 bases from V and 2 bases from J, with 14 bases between. Germline CDR1 is SGHNT and CDR2 is YYREEE (reference sequence). The CDR3 region is CASSLAGRVAGNTIYF. In DNA form, the CDR3 reads TGTGCCAGCAGCTTAGCCGGCAGGGTGGCTGGAAACACCATATATTTT. Complete variable domain (other parts from reference TRBV5-4 and TRBJ1-3): ETGVTQSPTHLIKTRGQQVTLRCSSQSGHNTVSWYQQALGQGPQFIFQYYREEENGRGNFPPRFSGLQFPNYSSELNVNALELDDSALYLCASSLAGRVAGNTIYFGEGSWLTVV.

This chain uses TRBV7-9 with TRBJ1-4; TRBD1 might be the D (5 bases). The CDR3 extends over 18 amino acids. Trimming removed 4 bases at V and 1 base at J, with 19 bases between. Germline CDR1 and CDR2: SEHNR and FQNEAQ (reference sequence). As DNA, the CDR3 is TGTGCCAGCAGCTATCCCATGGGGCCCCATGGAACTAATGAAAAACTGTTTTTT. It encodes CASSYPMGPHGTNEKLFF.

CDR3 DNA sequence: TGCGCCAGCAGCCCGGGAGGACTAGCGGGGAGCGAAGATACGCAGTATTTT. Amino acid sequence: CASSPGGLAGSEDTQYF. The chain carries TRBV10-1 and TRBJ2-3; TRBD2 agrees at 12 bases. The CDR3 covers 17 residues. The germline V gene encodes CDR1 WNHNN and CDR2 SYGVQD (reference sequence). V trimming: 6 bases; J trimming: 5 bases; junction bases outside the gene matches: 12.

There are a few counts of this clone. V usage is TRBV28 and J usage is TRBJ1-1; D uncertain. Germline loops: CDR1 MDHEN, CDR2 SYDVKM. V dropped 8 bases and J dropped 0 bases, with 7 bases sitting between them. The CDR3 is made up of 12 amino acids. CDR3 nucleotide sequence: TGTGCCAGCCGACTTCTGAACACTGAAGCTTTCTTT. Amino acids: CASRLLNTEAFF.

This chain uses TRBV7-2 with TRBJ1-1, with TRBD1 as a possible D gene (6 bases). Trimming cost V 2 bases and J 1 base, with 11 bases left between them. Germline V gives CDR1 SGHTA, CDR2 FQGNSA. The CDR3 length is 15 residues. In nucleotides, the CDR3 is TGTGCCAGCAGCTTAATTGGGGGGGCGAACACTGAAGCTTTCTTT. Encoded protein: CASSLIGGANTEAFF. Full variable domain (remainder filled in from reference TRBV7-2 and TRBJ1-1): GAGVSQSPSNKVTEKGKDVELRCDPISGHTALYWYRQSLGQGLEFLIYFQGNSAPDKSGLPSDRFSAERTGGSVSTLTIQRTQQEDSAVYLCASSLIGGANTEAFFGQGTRLTVV.

In DNA, the CDR3 is TGCGCCAGCAGCCCATGGACTAGCGCAAACGGGGAGCTGTTTTTT. Its translation is CASSPWTSANGELFF. V and J are TRBV5-1 and TRBJ2-2, with 9 bases fitting TRBD2. Per germline, CDR1 SGHRS and CDR2 YFSETQ. The CDR3 is 15 amino acids. V gave up 4 bases and J gave up 7 bases; unmatched junction bases: 8.

The chain couples TRBV27 to TRBJ1-4; 8 nucleotides align to TRBD1. The trim removed 9 bases at V and 0 bases at J, leaving 3 bases unmatched. Germline V gene lookup returns CDR1 MNHEY and CDR2 SMNVEV (reference sequence). The CDR3 runs 14 residues. The CDR3 is CASGQGATNEKLFF. The CDR3 DNA sequence: TGTGCCAGTGGACAGGGCGCAACTAATGAAAAACTGTTTTTT. Combining the CDR3 with reference TRBV27 and TRBJ1-4 gives the whole variable domain EAQVTQNPRYLITVTGKKLTVTCSQNMNHEYMSWYRQDPGLGLRQIYYSMNVEVTDKGDVPEGYKVSRKEKRNFPLILESPSPNQTSLYFCASGQGATNEKLFFGSGTQLSVL.

The chain is built from TRBV7-7 and TRBJ2-1; D is perhaps TRBD2 (7 bases). The CDR3 sequence is 17 residues long. Per germline, CDR1 SSHAT and CDR2 FNYEAQ (reference sequence). The V gene lost 6 bases and the J gene lost 5 bases, with 23 bases spanning the gap. This CDR3 reads CASSSGSGGEWNNEQFF. The CDR3 DNA reads TGTGCCAGCAGTTCAGGCTCGGGGGGCGAATGGAACAATGAGCAGTTCTTC.

This chain connects TRBV28 to TRBJ1-4; 9 nucleotides align to TRBD1. This CDR3 has 12 residues. Per germline, CDR1 MDHEN and CDR2 SYDVKM. V gave up 9 bases and J gave up 6 bases; unmatched junction bases: 2. This CDR3 is CASRQGDEKLFF. CDR3 nucleotides: TGTGCCAGTAGACAGGGGGATGAAAAACTGTTTTTT.

The rearrangement joins TRBV3-1 (or the pseudogene TRBV3-2) to TRBJ2-2; 7 bases are shared with TRBD2. J was trimmed by 3 bases and V by 7 bases; bases with no gene match: 11. CDR3 length: 16 residues. Germline values: CDR1 LGHDT, CDR2 YNNKEL (reference sequence). Written as DNA, the CDR3 is TGTGCCAGCACTGTGGGATATGGGGGGGACACCGGGGAGCTGTTTTTT. Translation gives CASTVGYGGDTGELFF.

The CDR3, as DNA: TGTGCCAGCAGCCTTGACGGAGTATTCCACAATGAGCAGTTCTTC. This codes for CASSLDGVFHNEQFF. The chain combines TRBV13 with TRBJ2-1; no clear D. V was pared by 5 bases and J by 5 bases, with 16 bases between. The CDR3 extends over 15 amino acids. Germline V gene data show CDR1 as PRHDT and CDR2 as FYEKMQ (reference sequence).

J is TRBJ2-6 and V is TRBV7-8; unclear D gene. V was cut by 4 bases and J by 2 bases, with 9 bases left in between. Germline assignment: CDR1 SGHVS and CDR2 FQNEAQ. The CDR3 loop spans 15 amino acids. CDR3 nucleotides: TGTGCCAGCAGCTCTAGGTCTCCTGGGGCCAACGTCCTGACTTTC. Its protein product is CASSSRSPGANVLTF.

The rearrangement joins TRBV27 to TRBJ2-1; the match to TRBD2 covers 7 bases. The ends lost 0 bases at V and 6 bases at J; junction bases unmatched: 2. Germline assignment: CDR1 MNHEY and CDR2 SMNVEV (reference sequence). The CDR3 has 14 residues. The CDR3 sequence is CASSLSLAGNEQFF. As DNA, the CDR3 is TGTGCCAGCAGTTTATCTTTAGCGGGCAATGAGCAGTTCTTC.